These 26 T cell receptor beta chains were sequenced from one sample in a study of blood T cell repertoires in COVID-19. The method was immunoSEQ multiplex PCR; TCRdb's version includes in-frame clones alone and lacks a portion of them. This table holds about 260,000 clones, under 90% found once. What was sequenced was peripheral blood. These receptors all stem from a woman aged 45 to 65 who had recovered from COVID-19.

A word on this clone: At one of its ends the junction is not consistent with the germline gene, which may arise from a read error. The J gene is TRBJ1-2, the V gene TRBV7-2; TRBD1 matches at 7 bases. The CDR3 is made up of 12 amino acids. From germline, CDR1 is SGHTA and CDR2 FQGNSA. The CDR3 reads CASSEMKGAPPF. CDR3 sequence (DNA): TGTGCCAGCAGCGAGATGAAGGGGGCCCCACCCTTC.

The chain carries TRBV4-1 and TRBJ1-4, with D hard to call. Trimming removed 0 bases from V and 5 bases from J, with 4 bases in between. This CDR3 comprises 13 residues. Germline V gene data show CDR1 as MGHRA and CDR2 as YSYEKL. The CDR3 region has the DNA TGCGCCAGCAGCCAAGACAGGAATGAAAAACTGTTTTTT. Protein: CASSQDRNEKLFF.

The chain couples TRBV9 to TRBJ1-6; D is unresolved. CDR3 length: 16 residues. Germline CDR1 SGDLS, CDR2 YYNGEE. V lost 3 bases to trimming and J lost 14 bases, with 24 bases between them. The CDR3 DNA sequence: TGTGCCAGCAGCGCCGATCCCGACGCAGGCAGTAGGTCCCTCCACTTT. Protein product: CASSADPDAGSRSLHF.

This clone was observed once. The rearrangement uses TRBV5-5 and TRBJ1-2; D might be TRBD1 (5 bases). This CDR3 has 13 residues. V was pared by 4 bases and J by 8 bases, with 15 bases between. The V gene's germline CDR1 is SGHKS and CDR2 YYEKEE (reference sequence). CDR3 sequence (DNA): TGTGCCAGCAGCGAACTCCGGGGGGAAGGCTACACCTTC. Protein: CASSELRGEGYTF.

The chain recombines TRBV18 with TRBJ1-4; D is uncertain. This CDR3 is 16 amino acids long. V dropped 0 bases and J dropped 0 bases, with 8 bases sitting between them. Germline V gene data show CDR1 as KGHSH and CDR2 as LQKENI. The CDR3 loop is CASSPPNSPTNEKLFF. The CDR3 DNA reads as TGTGCCAGCTCACCACCGAACTCCCCAACTAATGAAAAACTGTTTTTT.

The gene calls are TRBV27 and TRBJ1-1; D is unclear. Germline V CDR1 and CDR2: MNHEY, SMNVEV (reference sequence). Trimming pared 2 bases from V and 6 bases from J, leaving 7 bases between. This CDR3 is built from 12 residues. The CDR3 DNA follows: TGTGCCAGCAGTTTAGCCGGAGCTGAAGCTTTCTTT. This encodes CASSLAGAEAFF.

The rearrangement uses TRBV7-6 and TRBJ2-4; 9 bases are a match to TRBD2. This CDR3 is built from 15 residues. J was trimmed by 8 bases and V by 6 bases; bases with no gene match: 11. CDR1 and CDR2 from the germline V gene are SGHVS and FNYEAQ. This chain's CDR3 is CASSSALAGRDIQYF. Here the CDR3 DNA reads TGTGCCAGCAGTTCGGCTCTAGCGGGAAGGGACATTCAGTACTTC.

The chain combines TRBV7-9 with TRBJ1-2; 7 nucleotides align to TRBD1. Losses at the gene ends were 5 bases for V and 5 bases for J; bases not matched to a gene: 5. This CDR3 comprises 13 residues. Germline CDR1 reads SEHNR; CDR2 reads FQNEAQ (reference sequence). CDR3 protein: CASSLGQEYGYTF. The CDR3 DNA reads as TGTGCCAGCAGCCTTGGACAGGAGTATGGCTACACCTTC. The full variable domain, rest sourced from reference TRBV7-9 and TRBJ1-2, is DTGVSQNPRHKITKRGQNVTFRCDPISEHNRLYWYRQTLGQGPEFLTYFQNEAQLEKSRLLSDRFSAERPKGSFSTLEIQRTEQGDSAMYLCASSLGQEYGYTFGSGTRLTVV.

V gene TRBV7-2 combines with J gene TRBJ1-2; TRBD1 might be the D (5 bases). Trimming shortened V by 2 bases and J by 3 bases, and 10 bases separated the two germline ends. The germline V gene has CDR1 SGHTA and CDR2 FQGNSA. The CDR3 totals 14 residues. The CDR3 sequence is CASSLFRDDYGYTF. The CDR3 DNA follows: TGTGCCAGCAGCTTATTCAGGGATGACTATGGCTACACCTTC.

Here the CDR3 DNA reads TGTGCCAGCAGTCCCGGGACAGGGGTGGTTGAGCAGTACTTC. Translated: CASSPGTGVVEQYF. The V gene is TRBV28, the J gene TRBJ2-7; 10 bases map to TRBD1. The CDR3 extends over 14 amino acids. V lost 5 bases to trimming and J lost 7 bases; unmatched junction nucleotides: 8. Germline V gene sequence: CDR1 MDHEN, CDR2 SYDVKM. Together with reference TRBV28 and TRBJ2-7, the CDR3 gives the full variable domain: DVKVTQSSRYLVKRTGEKVFLECVQDMDHENMFWYRQDPGLGLRLIYFSYDVKMKEKGDIPEGYSVSREKKERFSLILESASTNQTSMYLCASSPGTGVVEQYFGPGTRLTVT.

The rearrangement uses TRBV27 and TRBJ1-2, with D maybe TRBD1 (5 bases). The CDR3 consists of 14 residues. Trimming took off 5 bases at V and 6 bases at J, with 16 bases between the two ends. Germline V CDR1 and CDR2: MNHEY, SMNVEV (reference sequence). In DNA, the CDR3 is TGTGCCAGCAGTCCCGACCCCAACAGGAATGGCTACACCTTC. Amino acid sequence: CASSPDPNRNGYTF.

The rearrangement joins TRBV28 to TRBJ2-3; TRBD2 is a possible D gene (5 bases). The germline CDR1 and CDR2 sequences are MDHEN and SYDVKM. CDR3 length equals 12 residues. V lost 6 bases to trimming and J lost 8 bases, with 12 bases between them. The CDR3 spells CASREDGRTQYF. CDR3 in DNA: TGTGCCAGCAGGGAGGACGGGCGTACGCAGTATTTT.

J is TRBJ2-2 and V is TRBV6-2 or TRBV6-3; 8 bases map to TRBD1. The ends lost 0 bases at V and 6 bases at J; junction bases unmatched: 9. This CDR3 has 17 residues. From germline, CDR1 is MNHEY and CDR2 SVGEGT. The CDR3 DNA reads TGTGCCAGCAGTTACTCGCGACAGGGGATATTGGCCGGGGAGCTGTTTTTT. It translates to CASSYSRQGILAGELFF.

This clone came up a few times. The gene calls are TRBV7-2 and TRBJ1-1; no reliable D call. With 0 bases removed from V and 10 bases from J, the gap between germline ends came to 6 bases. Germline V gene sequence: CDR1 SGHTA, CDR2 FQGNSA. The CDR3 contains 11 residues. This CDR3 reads CASSLAPGAFF. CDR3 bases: TGTGCCAGCAGCTTAGCCCCGGGAGCTTTCTTT.

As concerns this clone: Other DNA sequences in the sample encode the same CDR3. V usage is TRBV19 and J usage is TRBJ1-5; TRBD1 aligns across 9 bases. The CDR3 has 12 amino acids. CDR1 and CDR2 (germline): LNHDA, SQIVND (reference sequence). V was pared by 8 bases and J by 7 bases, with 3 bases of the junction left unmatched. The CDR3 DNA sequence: TGTGCCAGTCGGGACAGGGACCAGCCCCAGCATTTT. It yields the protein CASRDRDQPQHF. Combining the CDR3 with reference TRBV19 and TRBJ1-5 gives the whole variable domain DGGITQSPKYLFRKEGQNVTLSCEQNLNHDAMYWYRQDPGQGLRLIYYSQIVNDFQKGDIAEGYSVSREKKESFPLTVTSAQKNPTAFYLCASRDRDQPQHFGDGTRLSIL.

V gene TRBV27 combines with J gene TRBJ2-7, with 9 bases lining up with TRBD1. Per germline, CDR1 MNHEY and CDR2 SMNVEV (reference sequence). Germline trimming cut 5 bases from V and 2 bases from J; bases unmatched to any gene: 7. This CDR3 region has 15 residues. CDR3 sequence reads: CASSRTGTGTYEQYF. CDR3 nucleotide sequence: TGTGCCAGCAGTCGGACCGGGACAGGGACCTACGAGCAGTACTTC.

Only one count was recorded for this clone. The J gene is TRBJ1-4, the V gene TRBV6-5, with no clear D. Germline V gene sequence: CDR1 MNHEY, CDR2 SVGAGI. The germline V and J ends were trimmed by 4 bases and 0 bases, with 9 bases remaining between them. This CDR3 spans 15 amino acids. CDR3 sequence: CASSFSPATNEKLFF. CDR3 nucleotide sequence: TGTGCCAGCAGTTTTTCCCCGGCAACTAATGAAAAACTGTTTTTT.

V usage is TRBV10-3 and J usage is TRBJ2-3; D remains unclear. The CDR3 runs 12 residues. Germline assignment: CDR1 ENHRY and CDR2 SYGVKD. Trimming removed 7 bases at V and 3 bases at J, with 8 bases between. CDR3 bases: TGTGCCATCACTTCGACTACAGATACGCAGTATTTT. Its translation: CAITSTTDTQYF.

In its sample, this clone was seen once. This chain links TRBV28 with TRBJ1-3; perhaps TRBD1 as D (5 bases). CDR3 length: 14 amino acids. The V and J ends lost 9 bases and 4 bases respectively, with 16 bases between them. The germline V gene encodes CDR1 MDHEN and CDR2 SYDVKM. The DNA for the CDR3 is TGTGCCAGTCATTGGGGAGGGGTCGGAAACACCATATATTTT. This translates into CASHWGGVGNTIYF.

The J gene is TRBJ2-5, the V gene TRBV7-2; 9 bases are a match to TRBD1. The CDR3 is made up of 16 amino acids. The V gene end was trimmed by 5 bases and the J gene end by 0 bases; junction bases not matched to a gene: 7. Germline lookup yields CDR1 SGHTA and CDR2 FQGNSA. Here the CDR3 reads CASSPGQGGNQETQYF. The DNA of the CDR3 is TGTGCCAGCAGCCCGGGACAGGGAGGGAACCAAGAGACCCAGTACTTC.

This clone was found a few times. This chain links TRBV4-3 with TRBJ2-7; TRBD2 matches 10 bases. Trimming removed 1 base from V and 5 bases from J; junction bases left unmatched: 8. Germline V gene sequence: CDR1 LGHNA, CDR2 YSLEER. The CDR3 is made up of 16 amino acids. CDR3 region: CASSQVSSGGADEQYF. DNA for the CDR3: TGCGCCAGCAGCCAAGTGTCGAGCGGGGGGGCCGACGAGCAGTACTTC.

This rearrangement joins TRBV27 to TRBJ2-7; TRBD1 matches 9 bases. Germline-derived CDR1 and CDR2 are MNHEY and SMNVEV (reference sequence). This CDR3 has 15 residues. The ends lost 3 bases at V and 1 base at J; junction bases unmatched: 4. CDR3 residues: CASSFGDRVSYEQYF. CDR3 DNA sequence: TGTGCCAGCAGTTTCGGGGACAGGGTTTCCTACGAGCAGTACTTC.

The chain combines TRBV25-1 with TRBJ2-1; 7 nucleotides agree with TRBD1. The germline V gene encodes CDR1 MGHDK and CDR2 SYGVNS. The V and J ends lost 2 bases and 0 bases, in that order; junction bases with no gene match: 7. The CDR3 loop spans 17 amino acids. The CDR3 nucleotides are TGTGCCAGCAGTGAAGGCACAGGGGCGACCTCCTACAATGAGCAGTTCTTC. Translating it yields CASSEGTGATSYNEQFF.

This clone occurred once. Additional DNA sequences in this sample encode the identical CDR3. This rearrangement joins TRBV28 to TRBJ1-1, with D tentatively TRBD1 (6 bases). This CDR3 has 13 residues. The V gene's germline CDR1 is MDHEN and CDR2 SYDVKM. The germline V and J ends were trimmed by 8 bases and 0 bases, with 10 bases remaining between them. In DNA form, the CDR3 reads TGTGCCAGCTTAACAGGGATGAACACTGAAGCTTTCTTT. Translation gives CASLTGMNTEAFF.

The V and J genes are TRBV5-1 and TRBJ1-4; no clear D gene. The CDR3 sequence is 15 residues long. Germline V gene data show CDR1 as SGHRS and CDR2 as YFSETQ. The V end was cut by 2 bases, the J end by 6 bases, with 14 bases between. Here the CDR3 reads CASSLTLEGDEKLFF. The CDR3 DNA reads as TGCGCCAGCAGCTTAACCCTGGAGGGTGATGAAAAACTGTTTTTT.

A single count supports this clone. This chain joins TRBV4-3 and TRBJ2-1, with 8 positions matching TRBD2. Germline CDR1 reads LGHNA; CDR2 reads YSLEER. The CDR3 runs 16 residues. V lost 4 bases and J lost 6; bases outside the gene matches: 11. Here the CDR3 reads CASSPFGGAYGNEQFF. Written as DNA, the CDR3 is TGCGCCAGCAGCCCGTTCGGGGGGGCTTATGGCAATGAGCAGTTCTTC.